The source of this T cell receptor beta chain is a study of T cell repertoires in cytomegalovirus infection. Study-wide context: Well-studied HLA-B-restricted CMV epitopes were used in the study alongside recently identified HLA-C-restricted ones. CMV infection and matching HLA type were both indicated by public TCR beta signatures.

Notes on this clonotype: Its antigen is not identified.

The CDR3 is 17 amino acids. The germline V gene has CDR1 SGHDN and CDR2 FVKESK. The ends lost 4 bases at V and 4 bases at J; junction bases unmatched: 9. TCRdb called the reads again in MiXCR, with one record for every CDR3 protein. The data contain hundreds of thousands of distinct CDR3 sequences, approximately 32% of them singletons. The chain recombines TRBV14 with TRBJ2-1; 11 positions agree with TRBD2. This TCR was sampled from a human donor in good health (CMV status not recorded). Some clones in this sample may be carry-over from other donors' samples. Sequences were derived from cultured PBMCs, sampled from culture after CMV antigen stimulation. The CDR3 DNA reads as TGTGCCAGCAGCCCACACTTTTTAGCGGGAGGGTACAATGAGCAGTTCTTC. It is translated as CASSPHFLAGGYNEQFF.